The 3 T cell receptor beta chains given below trace back to one sample, sequenced in a study of T cell responses to AZD1222 COVID-19 vaccine. The protocol was immunoSEQ multiplex PCR, while the TCRdb copy is restricted to in-frame clones and leaves out a portion. The profile shows approximately 180,000 clones, approximately 92% of them singletons. Sequenced material: peripheral blood, taken on day 0 of AZD1222 vaccination. Source of these receptors: an adult in good health.

The V gene is TRBV19, the J gene TRBJ1-1; the match to TRBD1 covers 7 bases. Germline V gene sequence: CDR1 LNHDA, CDR2 SQIVND (reference sequence). J was trimmed by 5 bases and V by 7 bases; bases with no gene match: 10. The CDR3 covers 14 residues. CDR3 sequence reads: CASKEDRPYTEAFF. The DNA for the CDR3 is TGTGCCAGTAAGGAGGACAGGCCATATACTGAAGCTTTCTTT.

The V gene is TRBV29-1, the J gene TRBJ1-1, with D uncertain. The CDR3 sequence is 13 residues long. Trimming cost V 3 bases and J 1 base, with 9 bases left between them. Looked up from germline, CDR1 is SQVTM and CDR2 is ANQGSEA. CDR3 loop: CSVDKSENTEAFF. The CDR3 coding sequence is TGCAGCGTTGACAAGAGTGAGAACACTGAAGCTTTCTTT.

J is TRBJ1-1 and V is TRBV18; no definite D call. Looked up from germline, CDR1 is KGHSH and CDR2 is LQKENI. CDR3 length: 13 residues. The germline V and J ends were trimmed by 2 bases and 6 bases, with 10 bases remaining between them. CDR3 protein: CASSPEALPEAFF. The CDR3 region has the DNA TGTGCCAGCTCACCAGAGGCGTTACCTGAAGCTTTCTTT.